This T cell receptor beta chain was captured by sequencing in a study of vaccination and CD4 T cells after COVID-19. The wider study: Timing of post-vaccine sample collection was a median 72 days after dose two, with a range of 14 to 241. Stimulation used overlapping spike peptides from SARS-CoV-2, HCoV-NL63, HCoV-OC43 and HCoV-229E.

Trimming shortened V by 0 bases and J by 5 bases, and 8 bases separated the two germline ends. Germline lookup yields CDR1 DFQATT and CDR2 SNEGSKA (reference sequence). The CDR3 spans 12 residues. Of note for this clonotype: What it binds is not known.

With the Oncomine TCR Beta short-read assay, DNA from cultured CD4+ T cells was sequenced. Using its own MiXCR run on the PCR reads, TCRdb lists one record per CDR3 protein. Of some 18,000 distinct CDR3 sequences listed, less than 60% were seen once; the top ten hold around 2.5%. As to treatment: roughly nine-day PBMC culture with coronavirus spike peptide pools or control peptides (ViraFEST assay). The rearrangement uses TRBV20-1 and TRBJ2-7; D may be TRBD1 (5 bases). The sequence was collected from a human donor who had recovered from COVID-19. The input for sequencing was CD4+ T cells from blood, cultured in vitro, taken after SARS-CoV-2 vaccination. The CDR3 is CSARDRVHEQYF. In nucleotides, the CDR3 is TGCAGTGCTAGAGACAGGGTCCACGAGCAGTACTTC.